The 21 T cell receptor beta chains in this list originate from one sample, sequenced in a study of radiation and T cells in renal cell carcinoma. Measured with immunoSEQ multiplex PCR; TCRdb has only the in-frame clones, and not every one. The sample comprises just under 80,000 clones, 80% to 90% of which are singletons, and about 22% rests with the top ten. Time point indicated: blood 2 weeks post-SBRT. Treatment reported: 15 Gy SBRT to primary tumor, nephrectomy 4 weeks later. Sequences were derived from blood, sampled from a patient whose treatment included radiotherapy and nephrectomy. These receptors were collected from a woman aged 45-65 years with renal cell carcinoma.

This chain uses TRBV7-2 with TRBJ1-2, with D unclear. Deletions cut 4 bases from V and 5 bases from J, with 5 bases between. CDR3 size: 11 residues. Germline CDR1 and CDR2: SGHTA and FQGNSA. CDR3 coding DNA: TGTGCCAGCAGCTCCTATTATGGCTACACCTTC. Translation: CASSSYYGYTF.

The chain links TRBV28 to TRBJ1-5, with D possibly matching TRBD1 (5 bases). The V gene's germline CDR1 is MDHEN and CDR2 SYDVKM. The CDR3 runs to 14 residues. Trimming pared 3 bases from V and 3 bases from J, leaving 9 bases between. CDR3 loop: CASSLGTNNQPQHF. CDR3 nucleotides: TGTGCCAGCAGTTTGGGGACGAACAATCAGCCCCAGCATTTT. Combining the CDR3 with reference TRBV28 and TRBJ1-5 gives the whole variable domain DVKVTQSSRYLVKRTGEKVFLECVQDMDHENMFWYRQDPGLGLRLIYFSYDVKMKEKGDIPEGYSVSREKKERFSLILESASTNQTSMYLCASSLGTNNQPQHFGDGTRLSIL.

The rearrangement joins TRBV7-8 to TRBJ2-3; D call uncertain. Looked up from germline, CDR1 is SGHVS and CDR2 is FQNEAQ. This CDR3 has 14 residues. Between the trimmed V and J ends, which lost 3 bases and 5 bases, there was a span of 12 bases. CDR3 sequence (DNA): TGTGCCAGCAGCTTGGGAAGGGCACGAGATACGCAGTATTTT. It codes for CASSLGRARDTQYF. Full variable domain (rest looked up from reference TRBV7-8 and TRBJ2-3): GAGVSQSPRYKVAKRGQDVALRCDPISGHVSLFWYQQALGQGPEFLTYFQNEAQLDKSGLPSDRFFAERPEGSVSTLKIQRTQQEDSAVYLCASSLGRARDTQYFGPGTRLTVL.

This clone has ten or more counts. The chain couples TRBV7-9 to TRBJ2-1, with D unresolved. Germline V gives CDR1 SEHNR, CDR2 FQNEAQ (reference sequence). The CDR3 runs 12 residues. Between the trimmed V and J ends, which lost 3 bases and 5 bases, there was a span of 5 bases. The DNA of the CDR3 is TGTGCCAGCAGCTTGGTCGACAATGAGCAGTTCTTC. The encoded protein is CASSLVDNEQFF.

The genes are TRBV9 and TRBJ1-5, with D maybe TRBD1 (6 bases). CDR3 length: 14 residues. V lost 9 bases and J 1 base, leaving 14 bases between the germline ends. Germline V lookup: CDR1 SGDLS, CDR2 YYNGEE. The CDR3 sequence: CAKTDTGSNQPQHF. CDR3 nucleotides: TGTGCCAAAACCGATACAGGGAGCAATCAGCCCCAGCATTTT. Drawing the rest from reference TRBV9 and TRBJ1-5, the complete variable domain is DSGVTQTPKHLITATGQRVTLRCSPRSGDLSVYWYQQSLDQGLQFLIQYYNGEERAKGNILERFSAQQFPDLHSELNLSSLELGDSALYFCAKTDTGSNQPQHFGDGTRLSIL.

CDR3 in DNA: TGTGCCAGCAGCATGACAGGGGCTGATGGCTACACCTTC. It specifies CASSMTGADGYTF. J is TRBJ1-2 and V is TRBV25-1; 8 bases are shared with TRBD1. V dropped 6 bases and J dropped 6; count of bases not matched to a gene: 6. The CDR3 is 13 residues long. Germline V gives CDR1 MGHDK, CDR2 SYGVNS.

The J gene is TRBJ2-7, the V gene TRBV5-1; TRBD1 aligns across 8 bases. J was trimmed by 7 bases and V by 4 bases; bases with no gene match: 10. Germline assignment: CDR1 SGHRS and CDR2 YFSETQ. The CDR3 is made up of 14 amino acids. The CDR3 nucleotides read TGCGCCAGCAGCCTAATGACAGGGGAAGGGGAGCAGTACTTC. It translates to CASSLMTGEGEQYF. The whole variable domain, filled in from reference TRBV5-1 and TRBJ2-7, reads KAGVTQTPRYLIKTRGQQVTLSCSPISGHRSVSWYQQTPGQGLQFLFEYFSETQRNKGNFPGRFSGRQFSNSRSEMNVSTLELGDSALYLCASSLMTGEGEQYFGPGTRLTVT.

The genes are TRBV5-1 and TRBJ1-2; D gene uncertain. The CDR3 has 14 residues. V dropped 7 bases and J dropped 4 bases, with 17 bases sitting between them. Germline V gives CDR1 SGHRS, CDR2 YFSETQ. CDR3 region: CASQADVDRYGYTF. The CDR3 nucleotides are TGCGCCAGCCAGGCCGATGTCGACCGCTATGGCTACACCTTC.

The gene calls are TRBV5-1 and TRBJ2-1, with 8 bases matching TRBD1. Germline-derived CDR1 and CDR2 are SGHRS and YFSETQ. This CDR3 is built from 15 residues. V lost 3 bases and J lost 2; bases outside the gene matches: 4. The CDR3 bases are TGCGCCAGCAGCTGGGGGACAGGCACCTACAATGAGCAGTTCTTC. It codes for CASSWGTGTYNEQFF.

The gene calls are TRBV19 and TRBJ1-5; 8 nucleotides agree with TRBD1. The V gene end was trimmed by 3 bases and the J gene end by 6 bases; junction bases not matched to a gene: 16. The CDR3 consists of 18 residues. From germline, CDR1 is LNHDA and CDR2 SQIVND (reference sequence). The CDR3 loop is CASSIAEKVQGASQPQHF. The DNA of the CDR3 is TGTGCCAGTAGTATTGCGGAGAAGGTTCAGGGGGCGAGTCAGCCCCAGCATTTT.

The chain is built from TRBV21-1 and TRBJ2-7; the table's D call of TRBD1 was not tested on the DNA. TRBV21-1 is a documented pseudogene. CDR3 size: 15 residues. The CDR3 DNA sequence: TGTGCCAGCAGCACCTGGACAGGGAAGAGGTACGAGCAGTACTTC. Translating it yields CASSTWTGKRYEQYF.

The chain carries TRBV7-2 and TRBJ1-1, with D unresolved. The CDR3 consists of 13 residues. Trimming removed 6 bases from V and 1 base from J, with 9 bases in between. Germline CDR1 reads SGHTA; CDR2 reads FQGNSA. The CDR3 DNA is TGTGCCAGCAGGAAGGACGGGAACACTGAAGCTTTCTTT. Translation: CASRKDGNTEAFF.

The J gene is TRBJ2-5, the V gene TRBV7-3; maybe TRBD2 (5 bases). This CDR3 has 14 residues. CDR1 and CDR2 (germline): SGHTA, FQGTGA. Trimming cost V 0 bases and J 5 bases, with 10 bases left between them. Written as DNA, the CDR3 is TGTGCCAGCAGCTTAACTCCGGGGTTGGAGACCCAGTACTTC. Translated: CASSLTPGLETQYF. Full variable domain (remainder filled in from reference TRBV7-3 and TRBJ2-5): GAGVSQTPSNKVTEKGKYVELRCDPISGHTALYWYRQSLGQGPEFLIYFQGTGAADDSGLPNDRFFAVRPEGSVSTLKIQRTERGDSAVYLCASSLTPGLETQYFGPGTRLLVL.

This clone was picked up one time. The rearrangement links TRBV10-3 to TRBJ2-5; D is uncertain. CDR1 and CDR2 from the germline V gene are ENHRY and SYGVKD. Deletions cut 4 bases from V and 2 bases from J, with 11 bases between. This CDR3 contains 14 residues. Here the CDR3 reads CAISGTTLQETQYF. The CDR3 DNA reads as TGTGCCATCAGTGGGACCACACTGCAAGAGACCCAGTACTTC.

This chain uses TRBV7-9 with TRBJ2-1; D might be TRBD1 (6 bases). Germline assignment: CDR1 SEHNR and CDR2 FQNEAQ (reference sequence). Between the trimmed V and J ends, which lost 4 bases and 7 bases, there was a span of 11 bases. This CDR3 contains 13 residues. The CDR3 DNA sequence: TGTGCCAGCAGCTGGACAGAGTCGAATGAGCAGTTCTTC. Translating it yields CASSWTESNEQFF. Full variable domain (outside the CDR3, taken from reference TRBV7-9 and TRBJ2-1): DTGVSQNPRHKITKRGQNVTFRCDPISEHNRLYWYRQTLGQGPEFLTYFQNEAQLEKSRLLSDRFSAERPKGSFSTLEIQRTEQGDSAMYLCASSWTESNEQFFGPGTRLTVL.

V is TRBV10-3 and J is TRBJ2-1; unclear D gene. Trimming took off 0 bases at V and 7 bases at J, with 13 bases between the two ends. The CDR3 length is 15 residues. Germline V lookup: CDR1 ENHRY, CDR2 SYGVKD. CDR3 loop: CAISESSYSRNEQFF. The DNA of the CDR3 is TGTGCCATCAGTGAGTCGTCCTATAGCAGGAATGAGCAGTTCTTC.

V is TRBV2 and J is TRBJ2-2, with D maybe TRBD1 (6 bases). CDR1 and CDR2 from the germline V gene are SNHLY and FYNNEI. This CDR3 is built from 15 residues. With 9 bases removed from V and 0 bases from J, the gap between germline ends came to 14 bases. The CDR3 DNA is TGTGCCAGTAAACTAGACAGGTCGAACACCGGGGAGCTGTTTTTT. Its translation: CASKLDRSNTGELFF.

V gene TRBV7-9 combines with J gene TRBJ2-7; possibly TRBD1 for D (5 bases). Trimming cost V 5 bases and J 1 base, with 9 bases left between them. In germline, CDR1 is SEHNR, CDR2 FQNEAQ (reference sequence). The CDR3 totals 13 residues. CDR3 nucleotide sequence: TGTGCCAGCAGCCCGACAGCTTCCTACGAGCAGTACTTC. The encoded protein is CASSPTASYEQYF.

In its sample, this clone was seen once. This chain's CDR3 is CASSYGGADRDTQYF. Written as DNA, the CDR3 is TGTGCCAGCAGTTACGGGGGCGCGGACCGAGATACGCAGTATTTT. The J gene is TRBJ2-3, the V gene TRBV6-6; D is perhaps TRBD1 (6 bases). Germline values: CDR1 MNHNY, CDR2 SVGAGI (reference sequence). V lost 2 bases and J lost 5, with 14 bases in between. This CDR3 comprises 15 residues.

This rearrangement joins TRBV4-3 to TRBJ2-3; D is undetermined. The germline V and J ends were trimmed by 3 bases and 0 bases, with 10 bases remaining between them. Germline CDR1 reads LGHNA; CDR2 reads YSLEER. This CDR3 contains 15 residues. Written as DNA, the CDR3 is TGCGCCAGCAGCCAGATGAAGACTAGCACAGATACGCAGTATTTT. Protein: CASSQMKTSTDTQYF.

V usage is TRBV5-8 and J usage is TRBJ2-7; D call uncertain. The ends were cut back, 2 bases at V and 7 bases at J, with 10 bases in the middle. CDR3 length: 12 amino acids. Germline-derived CDR1 and CDR2 are SGHTS and YDEGEE. CDR3 DNA: TGTGCCAGCAGCTTCCCAGGTAGTGAGCAGTACTTC. Amino acids: CASSFPGSEQYF.